Each of the 11 T cell receptor beta chains below was sequenced from the same sample in a study of T cell changes during pregnancy in multiple sclerosis. Sequenced by immunoSEQ multiplex PCR; TCRdb stores in-frame clones only, minus some. Among under 95,000 clones listed, about nine tenths were seen once. The sequencing here drew on peripheral blood, taken after pregnancy. These receptor sequences come from a female donor in good health, enrolled as a control in a pregnancy study.

This clone was observed a single time. The V gene is TRBV2, the J gene TRBJ2-7; TRBD1 aligns across 7 bases. This CDR3 is built from 13 residues. CDR1 is SNHLY and CDR2 is FYNNEI in the germline V gene. V shed 4 bases and J 6 bases; nucleotides not matched to a gene: 6. CDR3 nucleotides: TGTGCCAGCAGTGGAGGACAGGTCCGCGAGCAGTACTTC. Amino acid sequence: CASSGGQVREQYF.

The chain recombines TRBV4-2 with TRBJ2-7, with 9 bases fitting TRBD2. Germline trimming cut 0 bases from V and 0 bases from J; bases unmatched to any gene: 0. This CDR3 comprises 15 residues. Germline V CDR1 and CDR2: LGHNA, YNFKEQ. The CDR3 coding sequence is TGTGCCAGCAGCCAAGATAGCGGGAGCTCCTACGAGCAGTACTTC. Protein product: CASSQDSGSSYEQYF.

This clone appeared a single time. DNA for the CDR3: TGTGCCAGCAGCTCCGGGGGAGATACGCAGTATTTT. This gives the protein CASSSGGDTQYF. The chain recombines TRBV14 with TRBJ2-3; possibly TRBD2 for D (6 bases). The germline CDR1 and CDR2 sequences are SGHDN and FVKESK. This CDR3 contains 12 residues. Trimming shortened V by 5 bases and J by 5 bases, and 8 bases separated the two germline ends.

The chain has TRBV27 and TRBJ1-2, with D possibly matching TRBD1 (5 bases). Germline CDR1 is MNHEY and CDR2 is SMNVEV (reference sequence). The CDR3 has 15 residues. The V gene lost 6 bases and the J gene lost 4 bases, with 18 bases spanning the gap. The CDR3 loop reads CASSSQGRGVYGYTF. The CDR3 coding sequence is TGTGCCAGCAGCTCGCAAGGACGGGGGGTCTATGGCTACACCTTC.

The rearrangement joins TRBV15 to TRBJ2-5; D may be TRBD1 (5 bases). Germline-derived CDR1 and CDR2 are LNHNV and YYDKDF (reference sequence). The CDR3 length is 14 residues. Trimming removed 3 bases at V and 2 bases at J, with 10 bases between. In DNA form, the CDR3 reads TGTGCCACCAGCAGCCAGGGTCCACAAGAGACCCAGTACTTC. Amino acid sequence: CATSSQGPQETQYF.

This chain joins TRBV15 and TRBJ2-5; no clear D gene. Trimming shortened V by 1 base and J by 6 bases, and 3 bases separated the two germline ends. The CDR3 sequence is 11 residues long. In germline, CDR1 is LNHNV, CDR2 YYDKDF (reference sequence). CDR3 region: CATSRAQTQYF. CDR3 nucleotide sequence: TGTGCCACCAGCAGAGCTCAGACCCAGTACTTC.

The chain combines TRBV28 with TRBJ1-5; D may be TRBD1 (6 bases). V was trimmed by 3 bases and J by 7 bases, leaving 16 bases between them. Germline V CDR1 and CDR2: MDHEN, SYDVKM. The length of the CDR3 is 15 residues. The CDR3 DNA is TGTGCCAGCAGTTTCCAAACAGGGTTTGACCAGCCCCAGCATTTT. Translation: CASSFQTGFDQPQHF.

The chain joins TRBV5-4 to TRBJ2-5, with 7 bases fitting TRBD2. The CDR3 covers 15 residues. Trimming removed 2 bases from V and 0 bases from J; junction bases left unmatched: 4. In germline, CDR1 is SGHNT, CDR2 YYREEE (reference sequence). CDR3 in amino acids: CASSLPAGNQETQYF. CDR3 nucleotides: TGTGCCAGCAGCTTACCAGCGGGGAACCAAGAGACCCAGTACTTC. Full variable domain (missing parts from reference TRBV5-4 and TRBJ2-5): ETGVTQSPTHLIKTRGQQVTLRCSSQSGHNTVSWYQQALGQGPQFIFQYYREEENGRGNFPPRFSGLQFPNYSSELNVNALELDDSALYLCASSLPAGNQETQYFGPGTRLLVL.

V gene TRBV19 combines with J gene TRBJ1-5, with D uncertain. This CDR3 has 15 amino acids. Germline-derived CDR1 and CDR2 are LNHDA and SQIVND (reference sequence). Trimming left V 6 bases short and J 2 bases short, with 14 bases between. The CDR3 region is CASRSWESGNQPQHF. The CDR3 DNA sequence: TGTGCCAGTAGATCCTGGGAGAGCGGCAATCAGCCCCAGCATTTT.

This chain connects TRBV19 to TRBJ1-3, with no clear D. The germline V gene has CDR1 LNHDA and CDR2 SQIVND (reference sequence). This CDR3 is 15 amino acids long. Trimming cost V 5 bases and J 0 bases, with 11 bases left between them. The CDR3 bases are TGTGCCAGTAGTTCGGACTCCCGCTCTGGAAACACCATATATTTT. Its translation is CASSSDSRSGNTIYF.

The chain carries TRBV15 and TRBJ2-2; 9 nucleotides match TRBD2. This CDR3 is 16 amino acids long. V dropped 4 bases and J dropped 7; count of bases not matched to a gene: 10. Germline V gene data show CDR1 as LNHNV and CDR2 as YYDKDF (reference sequence). CDR3 protein: CATSIEAGGRVGELFF. Here the CDR3 DNA reads TGTGCCACCAGCATAGAAGCGGGGGGTAGAGTCGGGGAGCTGTTTTTT.